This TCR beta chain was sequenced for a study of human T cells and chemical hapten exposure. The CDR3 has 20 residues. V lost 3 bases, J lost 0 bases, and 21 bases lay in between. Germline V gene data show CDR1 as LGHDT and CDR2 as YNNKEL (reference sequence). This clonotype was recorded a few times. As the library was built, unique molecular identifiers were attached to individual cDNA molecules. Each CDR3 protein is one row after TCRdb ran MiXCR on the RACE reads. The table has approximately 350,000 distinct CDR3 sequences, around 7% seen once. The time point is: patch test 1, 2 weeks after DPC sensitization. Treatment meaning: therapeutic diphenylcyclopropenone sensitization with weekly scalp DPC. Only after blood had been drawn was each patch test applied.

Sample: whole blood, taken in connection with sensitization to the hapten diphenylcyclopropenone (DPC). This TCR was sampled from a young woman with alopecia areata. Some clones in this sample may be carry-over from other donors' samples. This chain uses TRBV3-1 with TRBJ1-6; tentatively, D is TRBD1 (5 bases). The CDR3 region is CASSHRRALEGSSYNSPLHF. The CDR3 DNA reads TGTGCCAGCAGCCATCGCCGGGCCTTGGAGGGGAGCTCCTATAATTCACCCCTCCACTTT.